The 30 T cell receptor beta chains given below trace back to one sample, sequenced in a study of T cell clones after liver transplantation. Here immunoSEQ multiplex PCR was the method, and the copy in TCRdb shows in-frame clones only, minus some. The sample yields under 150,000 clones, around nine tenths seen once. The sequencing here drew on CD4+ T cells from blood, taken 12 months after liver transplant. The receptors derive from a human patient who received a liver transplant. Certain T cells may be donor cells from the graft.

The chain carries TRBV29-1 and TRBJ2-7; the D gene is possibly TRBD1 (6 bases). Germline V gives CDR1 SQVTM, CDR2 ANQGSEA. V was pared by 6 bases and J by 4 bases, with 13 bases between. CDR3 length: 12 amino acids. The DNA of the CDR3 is TGCAGCGTGAGACAGGAAGGTTACGAGCAGTACTTC. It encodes CSVRQEGYEQYF.

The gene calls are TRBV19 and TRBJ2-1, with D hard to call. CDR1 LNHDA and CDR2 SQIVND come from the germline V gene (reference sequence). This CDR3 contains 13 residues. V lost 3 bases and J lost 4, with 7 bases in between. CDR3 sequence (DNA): TGTGCCAGTAGTATTGGGGTATACAATGAGCAGTTCTTC. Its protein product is CASSIGVYNEQFF.

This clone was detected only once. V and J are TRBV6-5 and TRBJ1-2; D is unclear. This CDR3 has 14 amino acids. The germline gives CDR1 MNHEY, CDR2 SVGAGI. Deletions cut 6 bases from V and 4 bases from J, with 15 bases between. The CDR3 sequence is CASSERRVGYGYTF. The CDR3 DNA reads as TGTGCCAGCAGCGAGAGACGGGTGGGCTATGGCTACACCTTC.

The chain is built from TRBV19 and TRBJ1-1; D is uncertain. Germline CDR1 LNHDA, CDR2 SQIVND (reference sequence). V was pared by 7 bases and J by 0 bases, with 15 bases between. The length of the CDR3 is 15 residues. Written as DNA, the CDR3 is TGTGCCAGTATCCTGGGCGGGAAAATGAACACTGAAGCTTTCTTT. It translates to CASILGGKMNTEAFF. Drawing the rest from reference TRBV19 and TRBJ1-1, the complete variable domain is DGGITQSPKYLFRKEGQNVTLSCEQNLNHDAMYWYRQDPGQGLRLIYYSQIVNDFQKGDIAEGYSVSREKKESFPLTVTSAQKNPTAFYLCASILGGKMNTEAFFGQGTRLTVV.

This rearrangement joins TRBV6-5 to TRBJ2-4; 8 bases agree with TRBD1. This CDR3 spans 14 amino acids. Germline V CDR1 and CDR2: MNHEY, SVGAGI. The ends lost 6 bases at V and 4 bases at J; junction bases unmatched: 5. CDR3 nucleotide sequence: TGTGCCAGCAGGCTGGGACAGGCGAAAAACATTCAGTACTTC. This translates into CASRLGQAKNIQYF.

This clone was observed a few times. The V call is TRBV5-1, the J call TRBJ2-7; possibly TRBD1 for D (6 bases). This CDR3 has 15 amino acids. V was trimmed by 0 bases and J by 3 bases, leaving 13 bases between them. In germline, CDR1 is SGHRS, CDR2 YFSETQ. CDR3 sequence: CASSLGGGKFYEQYF. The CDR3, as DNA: TGCGCCAGCAGCTTGGGAGGGGGAAAGTTCTACGAGCAGTACTTC.

The DNA of the CDR3 is TGTGCCAGCTCACCGGATGTTCGCTCTGGAAACACCATATATTTT. Amino acids: CASSPDVRSGNTIYF. V usage is TRBV18 and J usage is TRBJ1-3, with D hard to call. The V gene's germline CDR1 is KGHSH and CDR2 LQKENI. The CDR3 is 15 amino acids. The V and J ends lost 3 bases and 0 bases respectively, with 9 bases between them.

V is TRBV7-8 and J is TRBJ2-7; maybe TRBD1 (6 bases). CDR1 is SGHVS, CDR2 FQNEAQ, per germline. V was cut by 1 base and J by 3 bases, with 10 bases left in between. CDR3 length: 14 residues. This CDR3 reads CASSLGQVYYEQYF. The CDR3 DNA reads TGTGCCAGCAGCTTAGGACAGGTCTACTACGAGCAGTACTTC.

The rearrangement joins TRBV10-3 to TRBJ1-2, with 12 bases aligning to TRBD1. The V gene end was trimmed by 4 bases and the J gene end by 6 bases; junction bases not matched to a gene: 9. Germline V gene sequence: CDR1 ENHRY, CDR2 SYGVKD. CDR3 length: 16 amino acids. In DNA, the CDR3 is TGTGCCATCAGTGCTACGGGACAGGGGGCGGTAAATGGCTACACCTTC. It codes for CAISATGQGAVNGYTF.

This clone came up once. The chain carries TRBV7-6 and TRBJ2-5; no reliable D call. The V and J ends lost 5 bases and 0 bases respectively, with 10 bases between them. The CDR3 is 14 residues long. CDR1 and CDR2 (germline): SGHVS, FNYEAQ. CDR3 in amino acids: CASSPQQYQETQYF. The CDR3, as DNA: TGTGCCAGCAGCCCCCAACAATACCAAGAGACCCAGTACTTC. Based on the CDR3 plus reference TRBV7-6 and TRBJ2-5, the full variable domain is GAGVSQSPRYKVTKRGQDVALRCDPISGHVSLYWYRQALGQGPEFLTYFNYEAQQDKSGLPNDRFSAERPEGSISTLTIQRTEQRDSAMYRCASSPQQYQETQYFGPGTRLLVL.

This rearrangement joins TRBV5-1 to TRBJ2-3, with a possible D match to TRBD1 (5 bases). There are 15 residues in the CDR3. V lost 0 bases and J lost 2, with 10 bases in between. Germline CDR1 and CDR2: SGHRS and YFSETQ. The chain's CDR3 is CASSLEGRATDTQYF. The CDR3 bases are TGCGCCAGCAGCTTGGAGGGCAGGGCCACAGATACGCAGTATTTT.

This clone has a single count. The CDR3, as DNA: TGTGCCAGCAGCGGGGCGACTAGCGGCAATGAGCAGTTCTTC. It yields the protein CASSGATSGNEQFF. The chain couples TRBV11-3 to TRBJ2-1; 9 nucleotides agree with TRBD2. This CDR3 has 14 residues. Germline V lookup: CDR1 SGHNT, CDR2 YENEEA. V was pared by 5 bases and J by 6 bases, with 5 bases of the junction left unmatched.

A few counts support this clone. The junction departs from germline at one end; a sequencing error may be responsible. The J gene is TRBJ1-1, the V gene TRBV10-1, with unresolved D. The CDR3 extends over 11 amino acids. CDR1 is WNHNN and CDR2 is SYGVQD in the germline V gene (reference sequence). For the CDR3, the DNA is TGCGCCAGCAGAGCTACTCCCACGGACGTCTTT. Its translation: CASRATPTDVF.

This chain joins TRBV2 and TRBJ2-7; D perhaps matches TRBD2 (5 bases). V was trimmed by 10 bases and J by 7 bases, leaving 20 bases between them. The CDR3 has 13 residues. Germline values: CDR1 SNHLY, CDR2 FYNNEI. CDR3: CATCSERASEQYF. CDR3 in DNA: TGTGCCACATGTTCGGAGAGGGCCTCGGAGCAGTACTTC.

The CDR3 reads CASSSLVEGELFF. DNA for the CDR3: TGTGCCAGCAGCTCCCTCGTGGAGGGGGAGCTGTTTTTT. V and J are TRBV11-2 and TRBJ2-2; D not resolved. V was shortened by 4 bases and J by 8 bases, with 11 bases between the two germline ends. The CDR3 length is 13 residues. The germline CDR1 and CDR2 sequences are SGHAT and FQNNGV.

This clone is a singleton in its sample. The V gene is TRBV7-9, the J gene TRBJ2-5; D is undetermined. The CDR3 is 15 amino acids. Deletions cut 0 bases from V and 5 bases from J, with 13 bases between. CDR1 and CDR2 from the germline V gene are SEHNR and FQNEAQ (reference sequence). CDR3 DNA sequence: TGTGCCAGCAGCTTAGCTTCTATACCCTCGGAGACCCAGTACTTC. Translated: CASSLASIPSETQYF. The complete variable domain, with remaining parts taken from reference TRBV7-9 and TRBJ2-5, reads DTGVSQNPRHKITKRGQNVTFRCDPISEHNRLYWYRQTLGQGPEFLTYFQNEAQLEKSRLLSDRFSAERPKGSFSTLEIQRTEQGDSAMYLCASSLASIPSETQYFGPGTRLLVL.

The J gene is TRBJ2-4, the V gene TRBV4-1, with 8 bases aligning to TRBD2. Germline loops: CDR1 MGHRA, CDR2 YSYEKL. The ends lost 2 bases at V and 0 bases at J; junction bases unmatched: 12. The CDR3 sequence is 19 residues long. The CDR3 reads CASSQFGAGDGVAKNIQYF. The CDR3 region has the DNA TGCGCCAGCAGCCAATTCGGAGCGGGAGATGGGGTAGCCAAAAACATTCAGTACTTC.

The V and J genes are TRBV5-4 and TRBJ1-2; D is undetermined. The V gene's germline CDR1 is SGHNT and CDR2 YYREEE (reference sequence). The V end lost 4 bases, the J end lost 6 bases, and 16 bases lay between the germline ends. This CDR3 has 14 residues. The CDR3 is CASSTGTDTHGYTF. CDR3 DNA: TGTGCCAGCAGCACGGGAACAGACACCCATGGCTACACCTTC.

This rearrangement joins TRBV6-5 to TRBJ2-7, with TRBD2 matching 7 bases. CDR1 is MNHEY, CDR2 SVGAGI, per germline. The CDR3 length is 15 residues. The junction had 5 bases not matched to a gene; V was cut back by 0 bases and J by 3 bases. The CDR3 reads CASSYSSGNYYEQYF. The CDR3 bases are TGTGCCAGCAGTTACTCGAGCGGGAACTACTACGAGCAGTACTTC.

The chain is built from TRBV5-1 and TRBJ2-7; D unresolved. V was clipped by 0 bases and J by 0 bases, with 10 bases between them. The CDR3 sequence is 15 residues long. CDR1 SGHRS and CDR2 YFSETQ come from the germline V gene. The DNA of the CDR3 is TGCGCCAGCAGCTTGGAGTCAGGACGCTCCTACGAGCAGTACTTC. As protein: CASSLESGRSYEQYF.

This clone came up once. CDR3 loop: CASSSLLGGTNEKLFF. The CDR3 nucleotides are TGTGCCAGTAGTTCCTTGTTAGGAGGAACTAATGAAAAACTGTTTTTT. The chain couples TRBV19 to TRBJ1-4, with no clear D. CDR1 is LNHDA, CDR2 SQIVND, per germline (reference sequence). V was trimmed by 5 bases and J by 1 base, leaving 14 bases between them. The CDR3 is made up of 16 amino acids.

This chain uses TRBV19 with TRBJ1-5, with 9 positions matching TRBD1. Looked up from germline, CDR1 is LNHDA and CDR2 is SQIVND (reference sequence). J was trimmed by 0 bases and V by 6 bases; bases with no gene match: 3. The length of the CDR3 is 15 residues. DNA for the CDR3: TGTGCCAGTAGGTCACAGGGGGCTAGCAATCAGCCCCAGCATTTT. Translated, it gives CASRSQGASNQPQHF.

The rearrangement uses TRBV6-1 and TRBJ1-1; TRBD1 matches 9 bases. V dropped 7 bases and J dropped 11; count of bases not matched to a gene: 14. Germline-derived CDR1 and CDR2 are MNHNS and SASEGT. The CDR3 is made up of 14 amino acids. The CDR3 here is CASTHGQGYGWAFF. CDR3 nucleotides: TGTGCCAGCACCCATGGACAGGGGTACGGGTGGGCTTTCTTT.

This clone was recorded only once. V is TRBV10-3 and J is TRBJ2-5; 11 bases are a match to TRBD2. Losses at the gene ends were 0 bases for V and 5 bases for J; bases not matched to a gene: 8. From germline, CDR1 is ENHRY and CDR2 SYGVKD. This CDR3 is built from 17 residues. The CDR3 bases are TGTGCCATCAGTGAGTCGGCTAGCGGGAGGCGGTTGGAGACCCAGTACTTC. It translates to CAISESASGRRLETQYF.

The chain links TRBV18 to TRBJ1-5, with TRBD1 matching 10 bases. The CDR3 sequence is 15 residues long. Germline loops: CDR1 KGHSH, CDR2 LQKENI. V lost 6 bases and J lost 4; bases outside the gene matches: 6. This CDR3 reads CASSRGQGYNQPQHF. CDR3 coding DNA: TGTGCCAGCTCGCGGGGACAGGGGTATAATCAGCCCCAGCATTTT.

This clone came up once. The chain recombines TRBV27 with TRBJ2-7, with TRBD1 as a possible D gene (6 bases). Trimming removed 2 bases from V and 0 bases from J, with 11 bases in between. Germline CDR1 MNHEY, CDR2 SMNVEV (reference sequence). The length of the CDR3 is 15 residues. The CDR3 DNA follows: TGTGCCAGCAGTTTACTGACAGGCAGCTCCTACGAGCAGTACTTC. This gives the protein CASSLLTGSSYEQYF.

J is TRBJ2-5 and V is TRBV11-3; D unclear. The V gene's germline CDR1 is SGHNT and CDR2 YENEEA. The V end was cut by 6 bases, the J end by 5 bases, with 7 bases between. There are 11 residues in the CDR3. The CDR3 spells CASSKGETQYF. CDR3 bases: TGTGCCAGCAGTAAAGGGGAGACCCAGTACTTC.

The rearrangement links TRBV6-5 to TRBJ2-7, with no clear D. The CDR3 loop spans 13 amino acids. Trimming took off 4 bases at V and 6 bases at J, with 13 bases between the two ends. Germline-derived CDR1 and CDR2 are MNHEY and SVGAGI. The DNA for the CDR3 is TGTGCCAGCAGTTCGTGGAATGCGGTCGAGCAGTACTTC. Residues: CASSSWNAVEQYF.

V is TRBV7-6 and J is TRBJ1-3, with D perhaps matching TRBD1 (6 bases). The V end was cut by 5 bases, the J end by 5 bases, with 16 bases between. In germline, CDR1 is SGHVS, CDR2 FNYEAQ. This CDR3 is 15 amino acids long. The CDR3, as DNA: TGTGCCAGCAGCCAAGGACAGCTCCGCAGAAACACCATATATTTT. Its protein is CASSQGQLRRNTIYF.

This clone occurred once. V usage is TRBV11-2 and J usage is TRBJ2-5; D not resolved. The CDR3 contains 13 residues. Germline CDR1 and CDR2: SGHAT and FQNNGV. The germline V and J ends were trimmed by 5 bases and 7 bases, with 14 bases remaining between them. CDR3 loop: CASSPFTAGTQYF. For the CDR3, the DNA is TGTGCCAGCAGCCCCTTTACCGCAGGGACCCAGTACTTC.